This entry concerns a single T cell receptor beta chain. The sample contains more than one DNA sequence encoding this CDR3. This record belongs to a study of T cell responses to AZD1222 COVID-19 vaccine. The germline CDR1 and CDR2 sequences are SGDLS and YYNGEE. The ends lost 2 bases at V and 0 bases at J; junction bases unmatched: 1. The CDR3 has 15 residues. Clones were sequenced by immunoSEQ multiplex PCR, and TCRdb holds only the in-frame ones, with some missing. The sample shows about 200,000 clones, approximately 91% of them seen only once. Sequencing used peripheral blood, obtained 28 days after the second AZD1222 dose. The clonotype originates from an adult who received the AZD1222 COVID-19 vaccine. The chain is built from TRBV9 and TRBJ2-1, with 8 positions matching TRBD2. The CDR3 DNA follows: TGTGCCAGCAGCGTCGGGACTAGCTCCTACAATGAGCAGTTCTTC. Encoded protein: CASSVGTSSYNEQFF. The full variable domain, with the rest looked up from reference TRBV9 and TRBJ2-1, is DSGVTQTPKHLITATGQRVTLRCSPRSGDLSVYWYQQSLDQGLQFLIQYYNGEERAKGNILERFSAQQFPDLHSELNLSSLELGDSALYFCASSVGTSSYNEQFFGPGTRLTVL.